This T cell receptor (beta chain) was sequenced during a study of shared T cell receptors in the human thymus. Generated by immunoSEQ multiplex PCR, the TCRdb table keeps only in-frame clones and is missing some. The sample lists under 850,000 clones; 88% were seen once. Germline V gene lookup returns CDR1 LNHDA and CDR2 SQIVND (reference sequence). Between the trimmed V and J ends, which lost 6 bases and 9 bases, there was a span of 12 bases. The CDR3 contains 12 residues. In addition, the sample was reused for a study of human thymus T cells. As that report states: The source of the thymus tissue was resections taken during corrective heart surgery.

The sequence was collected from a boy under two years old with a congenital heart defect. This chain uses TRBV19 with TRBJ1-5; D gene unclear. What was sequenced was thymocytes. The CDR3 DNA reads as TGTGCCAGTAGACACCCTCGGGGGCCCCAGCATTTT. It specifies CASRHPRGPQHF.